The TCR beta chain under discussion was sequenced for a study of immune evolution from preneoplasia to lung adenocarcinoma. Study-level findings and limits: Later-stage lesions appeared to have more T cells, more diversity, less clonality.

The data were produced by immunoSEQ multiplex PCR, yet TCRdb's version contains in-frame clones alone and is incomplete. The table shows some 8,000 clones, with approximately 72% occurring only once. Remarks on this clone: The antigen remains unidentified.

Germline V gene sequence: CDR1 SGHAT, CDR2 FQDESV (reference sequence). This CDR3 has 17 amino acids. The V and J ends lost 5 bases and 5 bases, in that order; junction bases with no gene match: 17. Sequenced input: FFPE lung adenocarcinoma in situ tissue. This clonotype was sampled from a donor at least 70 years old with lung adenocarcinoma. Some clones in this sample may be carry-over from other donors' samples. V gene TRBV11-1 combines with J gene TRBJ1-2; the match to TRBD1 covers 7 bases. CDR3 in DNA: TGTGCCAGCAGCCGTTCCATCGGGACAGAAGTCGGGTATGGCTACACCTTC. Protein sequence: CASSRSIGTEVGYGYTF.